The table lists the clone carrying this T cell receptor beta chain with a few counts. The sample comes from a study of molecular identifiers for immune sequencing clone quantification. TCRdb used MiXCR to reprocess the PCR reads, holding one entry per CDR3 protein. The sample has approximately 550,000 distinct CDR3 sequences, roughly 26% seen once; the top ten hold around 0.76%. The sorting of naive CD8 T cells used the CD8+CD4-CCR7+CD45RA+ phenotype. The V gene end was trimmed by 4 bases and the J gene end by 2 bases; junction bases not matched to a gene: 6. Germline lookup yields CDR1 SGHNT and CDR2 YYREEE (reference sequence). The length of the CDR3 is 14 residues.

The chain employs TRBV5-4 and TRBJ2-7; 7 positions agree with TRBD2. Input material: naive CD8+ T cells from blood, with Jurkat cell RNA spiked in. The subset here: FACS-sorted CD8+CD4-CCR7+CD45RA+ naive T cells. The sequence derives from a human donor in good health. Some libraries in this study had Jurkat cell RNA spiked in. For the CDR3, the DNA is TGTGCCAGCAGCGATTTGGGGGGGGCCTACGAGCAGTACTTC. Amino acid sequence: CASSDLGGAYEQYF.